A single sample is the source of the 19 T cell receptor beta chains below, sequenced in a study of blood T cell repertoires in COVID-19. This table comes from immunoSEQ multiplex PCR, and its TCRdb copy is limited to in-frame clones, with some not included. The sample records 350,000 to 450,000 clones, 90% to 95% being singletons. The sequencing input was PBMCs or T cells enriched from blood (not recorded which). These receptors all come from a woman aged 40 to 49 who had been exposed to COVID-19.

The chain links TRBV19 to TRBJ1-1, with D unclear. CDR1 LNHDA and CDR2 SQIVND come from the germline V gene (reference sequence). This CDR3 has 14 residues. Deletions cut 5 bases from V and 1 base from J, with 11 bases between. The CDR3, as DNA: TGTGCCAGTAGTCCCAGGAAAGAGAACACTGAAGCTTTCTTT. This translates into CASSPRKENTEAFF.

This clone was seen only a few times. The CDR3 nucleotides are TGTGCCAGCAGCTTAGCCGCTAGCGCGGGACAAGAGACCCAGTACTTC. Protein product: CASSLAASAGQETQYF. The chain joins TRBV7-2 to TRBJ2-5; TRBD2 might be the D (6 bases). The CDR3 has 16 amino acids. With 0 bases removed from V and 2 bases from J, the gap between germline ends came to 13 bases. The germline V gene encodes CDR1 SGHTA and CDR2 FQGNSA.

The V and J genes are TRBV5-8 and TRBJ1-2, with TRBD1 matching over 10 bases. The trim removed 0 bases at V and 6 bases at J, leaving 2 bases unmatched. In germline, CDR1 is SGHTS, CDR2 YDEGEE. This CDR3 contains 14 residues. CDR3 bases: TGTGCCAGCAGCTTGGCCGGGACAGGGGATGGCTACACCTTC. This translates into CASSLAGTGDGYTF.

J is TRBJ2-1 and V is TRBV19, with 12 bases aligning to TRBD2. The CDR3 runs to 19 residues. The trim removed 0 bases at V and 7 bases at J, leaving 13 bases unmatched. CDR1 and CDR2 (germline): LNHDA, SQIVND (reference sequence). The DNA for the CDR3 is TGTGCCAGTAGTATAGATCGGGAGCTTCCTAGCGGGAGGGGAAATGAGCAGTTCTTC. It is translated as CASSIDRELPSGRGNEQFF. The whole variable domain, remainder taken from reference TRBV19 and TRBJ2-1, is DGGITQSPKYLFRKEGQNVTLSCEQNLNHDAMYWYRQDPGQGLRLIYYSQIVNDFQKGDIAEGYSVSREKKESFPLTVTSAQKNPTAFYLCASSIDRELPSGRGNEQFFGPGTRLTVL.

This clone occurred once. The rearrangement links TRBV14 to TRBJ2-3, with a possible D match to TRBD2 (6 bases). V dropped 1 base and J dropped 2 bases, with 22 bases sitting between them. Germline CDR1 is SGHDN and CDR2 is FVKESK. This CDR3 has 19 residues. The chain's CDR3 is CASSQGSFGAGLSTDTQYF. CDR3 DNA: TGTGCCAGCAGCCAAGGGTCCTTTGGCGCGGGGCTTTCCACAGATACGCAGTATTTT.

The chain carries TRBV5-1 and TRBJ2-7; TRBD2 might be the D (5 bases). The CDR3 has 15 residues. Looked up from germline, CDR1 is SGHRS and CDR2 is YFSETQ. V was pared by 0 bases and J by 0 bases, with 10 bases between. Written as DNA, the CDR3 is TGCGCCAGCAGCTTGGAATCAGGACTCTCCTACGAGCAGTACTTC. It codes for CASSLESGLSYEQYF.

The chain uses TRBV18 and TRBJ1-2; D gene ambiguous. Trimming left V 6 bases short and J 7 bases short, with 12 bases between. The germline V gene encodes CDR1 KGHSH and CDR2 LQKENI. The CDR3 spans 12 residues. Here the CDR3 DNA reads TGTGCCAGCTCCGGCGGTAAAGGTGGCTACACCTTC. It translates to CASSGGKGGYTF.

This clone has just one count. The V call is TRBV10-3, the J call TRBJ2-6; TRBD1 matches 7 bases. Germline loops: CDR1 ENHRY, CDR2 SYGVKD. Unmatched junction bases numbered 10, after V lost 10 bases and J lost 1 base. This CDR3 has 16 residues. The CDR3 sequence is CATLQGTTSGANVLTF. In DNA, the CDR3 is TGTGCCACTCTACAGGGGACGACATCTGGGGCCAACGTCCTGACTTTC.

The genes are TRBV5-4 and TRBJ1-2; the D gene is possibly TRBD1 (6 bases). Germline loops: CDR1 SGHNT, CDR2 YYREEE (reference sequence). The CDR3 is 15 residues long. Trimming removed 5 bases from V and 1 base from J, with 15 bases in between. CDR3 DNA sequence: TGTGCCAGCAGTAAAGAGGCACAGGGTAACTATGGCTACACCTTC. Protein product: CASSKEAQGNYGYTF.

This clone was seen a handful of times. This chain links TRBV6-5 with TRBJ2-1; D uncertain. Germline V CDR1 and CDR2: MNHEY, SVGAGI. The V and J ends lost 5 bases and 3 bases respectively, with 8 bases between them. The CDR3 loop spans 13 amino acids. DNA of the CDR3: TGTGCCAGCAGTATTTCCCTCTACAATGAGCAGTTCTTC. Translated: CASSISLYNEQFF.

CDR3 DNA sequence: TGTGCCAGCAGCCCGTTAAACAGGGAAGTCATGAACACTGAAGCTTTCTTT. Its protein product is CASSPLNREVMNTEAFF. J is TRBJ1-1 and V is TRBV14; a weak D match, TRBD1 (6 bases). V was clipped by 4 bases and J by 0 bases, with 18 bases between them. The CDR3 covers 17 residues. Per the germline V gene, CDR1 is SGHDN and CDR2 is FVKESK.

The gene calls are TRBV7-9 and TRBJ2-2; D is uncertain. Trimming shortened V by 8 bases and J by 1 base, and 5 bases separated the two germline ends. CDR1 SEHNR and CDR2 FQNEAQ come from the germline V gene (reference sequence). The CDR3 extends over 12 amino acids. The CDR3 DNA reads TGTGCCAGCGTCTTGAACACCGGGGAGCTGTTTTTT. Amino acids: CASVLNTGELFF. Supplemented by reference TRBV7-9 and TRBJ2-2, the full variable domain reads DTGVSQNPRHKITKRGQNVTFRCDPISEHNRLYWYRQTLGQGPEFLTYFQNEAQLEKSRLLSDRFSAERPKGSFSTLEIQRTEQGDSAMYLCASVLNTGELFFGEGSRLTVL.

The J gene is TRBJ1-5, the V gene TRBV5-1; D gene unclear. The CDR3 sequence is 13 residues long. Trimming took 5 bases from V and 6 from J, leaving 12 bases between them. The germline V gene has CDR1 SGHRS and CDR2 YFSETQ. The CDR3 coding sequence is TGCGCCAGCAGGGCTGAGTCGGGTCAGCCCCAGCATTTT. Translating it yields CASRAESGQPQHF.

The CDR3 coding sequence is TGTGCTAGTGGAAAGGACAGGTTACAAGAGACCCAGTACTTC. Protein sequence: CASGKDRLQETQYF. This chain connects TRBV12-5 to TRBJ2-5; 7 bases agree with TRBD1. The CDR3 has 14 amino acids. In germline, CDR1 is LGHNT, CDR2 FRNRAP. V was pared by 6 bases and J by 2 bases, with 6 bases of the junction left unmatched.

This clone has just one count. The rearrangement links TRBV30 to TRBJ1-2; 10 bases line up with TRBD1. The CDR3 extends over 21 amino acids. The trim removed 2 bases at V and 5 bases at J, leaving 26 bases unmatched. CDR1 is GTSNPN, CDR2 SVGIG, per germline (reference sequence). The CDR3 protein is CAWSRLFGTGDSVSVRYGYTF. CDR3 coding DNA: TGTGCCTGGAGTCGGTTGTTCGGGACAGGGGATTCGGTTTCGGTCCGGTATGGCTACACCTTC. The full variable domain, with the rest looked up from reference TRBV30 and TRBJ1-2, is SQTIHQWPATLVQPVGSPLSLECTVEGTSNPNLYWYRQAAGRGLQLLFYSVGIGQISSEVPQNLSASRPQDRQFILSSKKLLLSDSGFYLCAWSRLFGTGDSVSVRYGYTFGSGTRLTVV.

The chain joins TRBV27 to TRBJ1-2; possibly TRBD1 for D (5 bases). The V and J ends lost 5 bases and 4 bases respectively, with 17 bases between them. CDR3 length equals 15 residues. Germline CDR1 and CDR2: MNHEY and SMNVEV (reference sequence). CDR3 protein: CASSPGGGVGYGYTF. Here the CDR3 DNA reads TGTGCCAGCAGTCCCGGGGGGGGAGTCGGCTATGGCTACACCTTC.

The chain employs TRBV3-1 (or the pseudogene TRBV3-2) and TRBJ1-1; 7 bases agree with TRBD1. The CDR3 sequence is 14 residues long. The junction had 6 bases not matched to a gene; V was cut back by 4 bases and J by 4 bases. Germline V gives CDR1 LGHDT, CDR2 YNNKEL (reference sequence). CDR3 loop: CASSPPSGGTEAFF. The CDR3 nucleotides read TGTGCCAGCAGCCCACCCTCAGGGGGCACTGAAGCTTTCTTT.

The chain links TRBV24-1 to TRBJ2-7, with 8 bases matching TRBD2. Losses at the gene ends were 5 bases for V and 6 bases for J; bases not matched to a gene: 8. CDR3 size: 14 residues. The V gene's germline CDR1 is KGHDR and CDR2 SFDVKD. CDR3 residues: CATSVSGRAGEQYF. CDR3 DNA sequence: TGTGCCACCAGTGTGTCCGGGAGGGCCGGCGAGCAGTACTTC.

The rearrangement links TRBV5-6 to TRBJ1-4; D gene unclear. There are 15 residues in the CDR3. Germline V CDR1 and CDR2: SGHDT, YYEEEE. The germline V and J ends were trimmed by 4 bases and 3 bases, with 13 bases remaining between them. Written as DNA, the CDR3 is TGTGCCAGCAGCCTAGGACGGACTTCTAATGAAAAACTGTTTTTT. It encodes CASSLGRTSNEKLFF.